The 24 T cell receptor beta chains presented below share a single source sample, sequenced in a study of tumor and adjacent non-tumor tissue in lung cancer. This sample's RNA came from whole unsorted tissue. TCRbeta libraries were built with three rounds of nested PCR, modified from ARM-PCR. MiXCR, run by TCRdb on the multiplex PCR reads, gives a single entry per CDR3 protein. The sample comprises roughly 150,000 distinct CDR3 sequences, around 60% of which are singletons, and 18% rests with the top ten. The sequencing input was lung tumor tissue. The receptor source for this set is a man in his 60s with small cell lung cancer.

The V gene is TRBV12-3 or TRBV12-4, the J gene TRBJ2-3, with D hard to call. This CDR3 spans 13 amino acids. Trimming took 7 bases from V and 3 from J, leaving 11 bases between them. The chain's CDR3 is CASTTSTTDTQYF. The DNA for the CDR3 is TGTGCCAGCACCACGTCTACTACAGATACGCAGTATTTT.

The chain is built from TRBV4-1 and TRBJ2-1; D unclear. V was clipped by 1 base and J by 3 bases, with 7 bases between them. In germline, CDR1 is MGHRA, CDR2 YSYEKL. The CDR3 has 14 residues. This CDR3 is CASSQGSGYNEQFF. CDR3 DNA sequence: TGCGCCAGCAGCCAAGGTAGTGGCTACAATGAGCAGTTCTTC.

For this clonotype: The junction departs from germline at one end; a sequencing error may be responsible. The chain recombines TRBV6-2 or TRBV6-3 with TRBJ2-1; 7 bases map to TRBD2. This CDR3 is built from 16 residues. Germline CDR1 reads MNHEY; CDR2 reads SVGEGT. The CDR3 bases are TGTACCAGCAGTTACAGACTAGCATTTTCCTACAATGAGCAGTTCTTC. It translates to CTSSYRLAFSYNEQFF.

This clonotype was detected a few times. The chain links TRBV5-5 to TRBJ2-5; D ambiguous. V lost 0 bases to trimming and J lost 8 bases, with 11 bases between them. CDR3 size: 13 residues. Germline V gene lookup returns CDR1 SGHKS and CDR2 YYEKEE (reference sequence). The CDR3 DNA follows: TGTGCCAGCAGCTTGGTGGCTCCAGGAACCCAGTACTTC. Residues: CASSLVAPGTQYF.

Notes on this clonotype: No conserved phenylalanine or tryptophan ends this CDR3, so it is likely a read error. The DNA is omitted, as the CDR3 cannot be located on it reliably, and the CDR3 follows TCRdb's listing. The J gene is TRBJ2-1, the V gene TRBV20-1; the table calls TRBD1, which could not be checked here. Germline CDR1 and CDR2: DFQATT and SNEGSKA (reference sequence). The CDR3 region is 12 residues in length, termini included. Here the CDR3 reads CSAILGGLDMML.

This clonotype was counted once. A much more abundant neighbour one base away suggests this may be a read error. V is TRBV29-1 and J is TRBJ2-7; D call uncertain. CDR3 length: 12 amino acids. Germline-derived CDR1 and CDR2 are SQVTM and ANQGSEA. CDR3 sequence: CSAALGYYKQYF. CDR3 coding DNA: TGCAGCGCCGCCCTGGGGTACTACAAGCAGTACTTC.

Remarks on this clonotype: Germline is not matched at one junction end, which may reflect a read error. The rearrangement links TRBV11-2 to TRBJ2-3; TRBD1 is a possible D gene (6 bases). Germline-derived CDR1 and CDR2 are SGHAT and FQNNGV. CDR3 length equals 15 residues. CDR3 nucleotide sequence: TGTGCCAGCAGCTTAAGGCAGGGGCGCATGGATAAGCAGTATTTT. Protein: CASSLRQGRMDKQYF.

Note on this clonotype: It is likely a read error, because the conserved phenylalanine at the end of the CDR3 is missing. The rearrangement links TRBV6-5 to TRBJ2-7; 16 bases fit TRBD2. CDR3 size: 20 residues. V was clipped by 6 bases and J by 5 bases; unmatched bases: 19. Per germline, CDR1 MNHEY and CDR2 SVGAGI. CDR3 sequence reads: CASSRQGSGTSGRAWNEQYL. The CDR3 DNA reads TGTGCCAGCAGCCGACAGGGCTCCGGGACTAGCGGGAGGGCCTGGAACGAGCAGTACTTA.

The chain carries TRBV6-2 or TRBV6-3 and TRBJ2-7; tentative D call: TRBD1 (5 bases). This CDR3 has 13 residues. Germline CDR1 reads MNHEY; CDR2 reads SVGEGT. Here the CDR3 DNA reads TGTACCAGCAGTTACGACAGCTCCTACGAGCAGTACGTC. Translated: CTSSYDSSYEQYV.

On this clonotype: In this CDR3 the conserved last residue, phenylalanine or tryptophan, is missing, so a read error is likely. The chain is built from TRBV11-2 and TRBJ1-1, with no clear D. CDR1 SGHAT and CDR2 FQNNGV come from the germline V gene. This CDR3 is 15 amino acids long. The CDR3 sequence is CASNLGMGGNTEAFV. CDR3 nucleotides: TGTGCCAGCAACTTAGGAATGGGAGGGAACACTGAAGCTTTCGTT.

A word on this clonotype: A much larger clonotype is one base distant, so this may be a read error. The chain links TRBV12-3 or TRBV12-4 to TRBJ1-3, with D possibly being TRBD1 (5 bases). The CDR3 contains 15 residues. CDR3 in DNA: TGTGTCAGCAGTTTCTCCACAGGCCTCCGAAACACCATATATTTT. It is translated as CVSSFSTGLRNTIYF.

On this clonotype itself: Its ends do not fully match the called genes, so a read error is possible. This sequence joins TRBV12-3 or TRBV12-4 and TRBJ2-4; D possibly corresponds to TRBD1 (6 bases). This CDR3 is built from 15 residues. CDR3 protein: CASSSTGLTENIQYF. Here the CDR3 DNA reads TGTGCTAGCAGTAGTACAGGGTTAACCGAAAACATTCAGTACTTC.

In its sample, this clonotype was seen many times. The DNA of the CDR3 is TGTGCCAGCAGTCCCGGGACAGGGATGGGAAAGACCCAGTACTTC. Protein: CASSPGTGMGKTQYF. The chain employs TRBV6-1 and TRBJ2-5; 9 bases align to TRBD1. The CDR3 is 15 amino acids. CDR1 is MNHNS and CDR2 is SASEGT in the germline V gene. V lost 5 bases, J lost 6 bases, and 10 bases stayed unmatched.

Remarks on this clonotype: Its ends do not fully match the called genes, so a read error is possible. The chain uses TRBV11-3 and TRBJ2-1; 16 nucleotides line up with TRBD2. Per germline, CDR1 SGHNT and CDR2 YENEEA. The CDR3 sequence is 17 residues long. In nucleotides, the CDR3 is TGTTCCAGCAACTCGGGACTAGCGGGAGGGTCCTACAATGAGCAGTTCTTC. It specifies CSSNSGLAGGSYNEQFF.

As concerns this clonotype: A junction boundary mismatches the germline segment, possibly from a read error. The chain employs TRBV4-1 and TRBJ1-2, with 11 bases identical to TRBD1. This CDR3 spans 15 amino acids. The V gene's germline CDR1 is MGHRA and CDR2 YSYEKL. CDR3 protein: CASSPGGQGVGGYIF. The CDR3 bases are TGCGCCAGCAGCCCAGGGGGACAGGGGGTGGGTGGCTACATCTTC.

The rearrangement uses TRBV11-1 and TRBJ2-3; D remains unclear. V shed 10 bases and J shed 10 bases, with 15 bases lying between them. This CDR3 contains 11 residues. Germline-derived CDR1 and CDR2 are SGHAT and FQDESV (reference sequence). The CDR3 sequence: CAIILDGAQYF. The CDR3 nucleotides are TGTGCCATCATCTTGGACGGAGCGCAGTATTTT.

This sequence joins TRBV30 and TRBJ2-7; no clear D. Germline lookup yields CDR1 GTSNPN and CDR2 SVGIG (reference sequence). The CDR3 length is 13 residues. Trimming took 1 base from V and 6 from J, leaving 13 bases between them. DNA for the CDR3: TGTGCCTGGAGTGGGGCCGTCTTGGGCGAGCAGTACTTC. Its translation: CAWSGAVLGEQYF.

The chain joins TRBV12-3 or TRBV12-4 to TRBJ2-2, with D perhaps TRBD1 or TRBD2 (5 bases each). V was pared by 5 bases and J by 4 bases, with 20 bases between. The CDR3 consists of 17 residues. In nucleotides, the CDR3 is TGTGCCAGCAGTGTTTACTGGGGGTTGATGATCACCGGGGAGCTGTTTTTT. The encoded protein is CASSVYWGLMITGELFF.

With regard to this clonotype: Relative to the germline gene, one junction end is altered; a read error may explain this. This rearrangement joins TRBV7-9 to TRBJ2-7; 7 nucleotides line up with TRBD2. The CDR3 contains 13 residues. Germline V gives CDR1 SEHNR, CDR2 FQNEAQ (reference sequence). CDR3 loop: CASCLREHYGQYF. The CDR3 DNA reads as TGTGCCAGCTGCCTGCGGGAGCACTACGGGCAGTACTTC. Combining the CDR3 with reference TRBV7-9 and TRBJ2-7 gives the whole variable domain DTGVSQNPRHKITKRGQNVTFRCDPISEHNRLYWYRQTLGQGPEFLTYFQNEAQLEKSRLLSDRFSAERPKGSFSTLEIQRTEQGDSAMYLCASCLREHYGQYFGPGTRLTVT.

This clonotype came up a few times. The genes are TRBV28 and TRBJ2-3; the D call may be TRBD1 or TRBD2 (5 bases each). Germline V CDR1 and CDR2: MDHEN, SYDVKM. The CDR3 sequence is 15 residues long. The V end was cut by 5 bases, the J end by 8 bases, with 20 bases between. CDR3 DNA sequence: TGTGCCAGCAGTCCCGGGTCGCTAGAGGGACCTACGCAGTATTTT. Encoded protein: CASSPGSLEGPTQYF.

This chain connects TRBV6-1 to TRBJ2-2, with D tentatively TRBD2 (5 bases). V gave up 8 bases and J gave up 6 bases, with 10 bases separating them. The CDR3 totals 12 residues. CDR1 and CDR2 from the germline V gene are MNHNS and SASEGT. CDR3 protein: CASYRGAGELFF. CDR3 nucleotide sequence: TGTGCCAGCTATCGGGGTGCCGGGGAGCTGTTTTTT.

This clonotype was counted many times. A read error may explain this, as a much larger clone is one base away. The CDR3 does not end in the conserved phenylalanine or tryptophan, so this is likely a read error. V is TRBV11-3 and J is TRBJ2-1; D is ambiguous. Trimming took 2 bases from V and 8 from J, leaving 7 bases between them. The germline V gene has CDR1 SGHNT and CDR2 YENEEA. CDR3 length: 12 amino acids. CDR3 DNA sequence: TGTGCCAGCAGCTTATTAGGGTATGAGCAGTTCTCC. It codes for CASSLLGYEQFS.

This clonotype occurred a few times. At one of its ends the junction is not consistent with the germline gene, which may arise from a read error. The rearrangement uses TRBV6-5 and TRBJ2-1; D perhaps matches TRBD1 (6 bases). Germline CDR1 reads MNHEY; CDR2 reads SVGAGI. The CDR3 sequence is 14 residues long. In DNA, the CDR3 is TGTACCAGCAGCTACTTGACAGGCAGGGGTGAGCAGTTCTTC. It encodes CTSSYLTGRGEQFF.

V and J are TRBV29-1 and TRBJ2-1; maybe TRBD2 (5 bases). The germline V and J ends were trimmed by 0 bases and 9 bases, with 15 bases remaining between them. CDR3 size: 14 residues. CDR1 SQVTM and CDR2 ANQGSEA come from the germline V gene. This CDR3 reads CSVEDLSVNIEQFF. CDR3 nucleotides: TGCAGCGTTGAAGATCTTAGCGTTAACATTGAGCAGTTCTTC.